The 5 T cell receptor beta chains given below trace back to one sample, sequenced in a study of blood T cells in healthy people across ages. Then a second PCR, running roughly 7 to 11 cycles, was carried out with a sample-barcoded 5' primer and a J-beta primer mix. Via MiXCR, TCRdb re-called the 5' RACE reads, giving one row per CDR3 protein. Altogether some 370,000 distinct CDR3 sequences are present, over 45% being singletons, with the ten largest covering 51%. The source material was blood. The receptors here all came from a man between 60 and 75 years old in good health.

The chain combines TRBV12-3 or TRBV12-4 with TRBJ1-1; no clear D gene. The length of the CDR3 is 13 residues. Trimming shortened V by 5 bases and J by 10 bases, and 17 bases separated the two germline ends. The CDR3 is CASSPLFTRGAFF. The CDR3 region has the DNA TGTGCCAGCAGTCCCCTCTTTACACGGGGAGCTTTCTTT.

This clonotype was observed a few times. The chain recombines TRBV2 with TRBJ2-1; 7 bases align to TRBD1. The CDR3 has 15 amino acids. CDR1 and CDR2 from the germline V gene are SNHLY and FYNNEI. With 6 bases clipped from V and 0 bases from J, the junction kept 5 bases outside the gene matches. The CDR3 loop reads CASRTQGSSYNEQFF. The CDR3 region has the DNA TGTGCCAGCAGAACACAGGGGAGCTCCTACAATGAGCAGTTCTTC. Filled out from reference TRBV2 and TRBJ2-1, the complete variable domain reads EPEVTQTPSHQVTQMGQEVILRCVPISNHLYFYWYRQILGQKVEFLVSFYNNEISEKSEIFDDQFSVERPDGSNFTLKIRSTKLEDSAMYFCASRTQGSSYNEQFFGPGTRLTVL.

The chain is built from TRBV29-1 and TRBJ2-1; D possibly matches TRBD1 or TRBD2 (5 bases each). Germline V gives CDR1 SQVTM, CDR2 ANQGSEA. The CDR3 consists of 11 residues. V lost 6 bases to trimming and J lost 6 bases, with 9 bases between them. CDR3 DNA sequence: TGCAGCGTCGGGACCGGCAATGAGCAGTTCTTC. It encodes CSVGTGNEQFF.

Turning to this clonotype: The germline gene is not matched at one end of the junction; a read error may be the cause. The chain carries TRBV20-1 and TRBJ1-1; 11 positions agree with TRBD1. The CDR3 length is 15 residues. Per germline, CDR1 DFQATT and CDR2 SNEGSKA (reference sequence). The CDR3 DNA reads TGCGGTGCTGTTCCGGACAGGGGGCTAAGCACTGAAGCTTTCTTT. Its translation is CGAVPDRGLSTEAFF.

The chain is built from TRBV12-3 or TRBV12-4 and TRBJ2-7; 7 positions match TRBD1. The J call is in doubt because the DNA end fits TRBJ2-5 better. This CDR3 has 19 residues. The CDR3 region is CASSLFLDGDREKQETQYF. The CDR3 DNA sequence: TGTGCCAGCAGTTTATTTTTAGATGGGGACAGAGAAAAACAAGAGACCCAGTACTTC.